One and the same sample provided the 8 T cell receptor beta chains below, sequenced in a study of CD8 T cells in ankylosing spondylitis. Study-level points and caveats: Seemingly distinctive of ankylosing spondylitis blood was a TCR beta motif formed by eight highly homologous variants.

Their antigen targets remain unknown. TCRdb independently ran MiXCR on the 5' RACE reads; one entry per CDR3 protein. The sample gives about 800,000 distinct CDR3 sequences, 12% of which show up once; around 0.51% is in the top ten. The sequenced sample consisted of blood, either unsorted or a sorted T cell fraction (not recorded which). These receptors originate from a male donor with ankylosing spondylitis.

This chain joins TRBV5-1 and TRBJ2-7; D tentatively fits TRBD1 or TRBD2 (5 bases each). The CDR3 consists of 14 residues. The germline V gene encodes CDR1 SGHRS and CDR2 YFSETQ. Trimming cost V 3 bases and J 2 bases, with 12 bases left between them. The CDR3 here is CASSSGTITYEQYF. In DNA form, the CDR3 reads TGCGCCAGCAGCTCAGGGACGATTACCTACGAGCAGTACTTC.

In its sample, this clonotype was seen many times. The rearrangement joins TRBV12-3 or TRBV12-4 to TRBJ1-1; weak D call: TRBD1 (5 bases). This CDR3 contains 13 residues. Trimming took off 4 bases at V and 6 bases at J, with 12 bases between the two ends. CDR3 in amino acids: CASSSPATAEAFF. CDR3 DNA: TGTGCCAGCAGTTCGCCTGCGACAGCTGAAGCTTTCTTT.

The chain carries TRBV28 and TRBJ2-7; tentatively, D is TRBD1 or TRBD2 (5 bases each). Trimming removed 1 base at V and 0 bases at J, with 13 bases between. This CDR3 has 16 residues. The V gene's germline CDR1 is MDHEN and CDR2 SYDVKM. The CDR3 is CASSLSGTLTSYEQYF. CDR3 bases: TGTGCCAGCAGTTTATCCGGGACCCTAACCTCCTACGAGCAGTACTTC.

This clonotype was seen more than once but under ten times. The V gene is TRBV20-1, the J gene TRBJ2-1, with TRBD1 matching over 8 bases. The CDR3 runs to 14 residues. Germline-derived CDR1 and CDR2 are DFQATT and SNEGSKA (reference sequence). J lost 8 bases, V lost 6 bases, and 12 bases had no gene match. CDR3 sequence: CSAIPGQVTDEQFF. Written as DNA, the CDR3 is TGCAGTGCAATACCGGGACAGGTAACAGATGAGCAGTTCTTC.

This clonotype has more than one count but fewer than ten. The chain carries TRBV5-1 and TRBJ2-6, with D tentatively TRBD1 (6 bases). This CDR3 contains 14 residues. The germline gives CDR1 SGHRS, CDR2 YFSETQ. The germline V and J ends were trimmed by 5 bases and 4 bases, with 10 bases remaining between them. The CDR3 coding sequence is TGCGCCAGCAGTACAGGGTCCGGGGCCAACGTCCTGACTTTC. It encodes CASSTGSGANVLTF.

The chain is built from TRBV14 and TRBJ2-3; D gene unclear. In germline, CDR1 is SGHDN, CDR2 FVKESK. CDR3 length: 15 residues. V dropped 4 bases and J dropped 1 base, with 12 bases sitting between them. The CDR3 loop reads CASSPLGGGTDTQYF. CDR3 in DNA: TGTGCCAGCAGCCCCCTGGGCGGAGGCACAGATACGCAGTATTTT.

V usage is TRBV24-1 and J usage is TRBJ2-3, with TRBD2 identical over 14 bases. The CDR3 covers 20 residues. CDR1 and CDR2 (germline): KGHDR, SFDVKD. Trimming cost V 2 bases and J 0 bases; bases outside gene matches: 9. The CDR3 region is CATSDSRTSGRTYSTDTQYF. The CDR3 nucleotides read TGTGCCACCAGTGATTCGAGGACTAGCGGGAGGACCTATAGCACAGATACGCAGTATTTT.

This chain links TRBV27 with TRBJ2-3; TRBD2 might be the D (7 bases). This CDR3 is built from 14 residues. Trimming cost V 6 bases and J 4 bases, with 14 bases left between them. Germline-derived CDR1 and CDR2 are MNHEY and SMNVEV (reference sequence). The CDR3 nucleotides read TGTGCCAGCAGAGAAGGGGGGGGATCAGATACGCAGTATTTT. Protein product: CASREGGGSDTQYF.